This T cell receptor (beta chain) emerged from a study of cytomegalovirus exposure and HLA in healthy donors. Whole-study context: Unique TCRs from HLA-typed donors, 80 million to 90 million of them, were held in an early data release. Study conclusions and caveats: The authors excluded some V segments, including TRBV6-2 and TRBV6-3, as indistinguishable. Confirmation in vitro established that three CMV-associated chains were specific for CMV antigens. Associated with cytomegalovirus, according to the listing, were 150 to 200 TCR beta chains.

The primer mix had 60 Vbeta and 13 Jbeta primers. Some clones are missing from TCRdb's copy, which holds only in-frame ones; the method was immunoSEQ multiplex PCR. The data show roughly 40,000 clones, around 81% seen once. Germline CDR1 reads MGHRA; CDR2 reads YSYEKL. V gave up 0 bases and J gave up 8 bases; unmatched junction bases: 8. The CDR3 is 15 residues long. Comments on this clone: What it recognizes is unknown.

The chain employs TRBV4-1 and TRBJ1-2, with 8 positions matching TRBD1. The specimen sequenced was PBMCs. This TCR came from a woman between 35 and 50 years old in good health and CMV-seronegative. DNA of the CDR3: TGCGCCAGCAGCCAAGATAGAACAGGGGGAGTCGGCTACACCTTC. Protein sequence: CASSQDRTGGVGYTF.